Sequencing of this T cell receptor (beta chain) was carried out in a study of blood T cell repertoires in COVID-19 (dated by TCRdb to the early 2020s). Notes on the research overall: Collaborator samples came from the United States, Italy and Spain and covered acute and convalescent phases of COVID-19. The prospective study material was composed of cDNA or gDNA derived from T cells, B-cell-depleted T cells, or PBMCs. The dataset comprised deeply sampled blood TCRbeta repertoires from subjects exposed to, actively infected with, or recovered from COVID-19. The repertoires were made available in a free public database intended to serve as a resource for research on the immune response to SARS-CoV-2. The samples were drawn from two sources: the first 160 participants of the ongoing ImmuneRACE study, and 950 to 1,500 subjects contributed by 6 global collaborators. Sample metadata almost always included a de-identified subject ID, COVID-19 status, age in years and sex. HLA class I and class II types, where available, came from metadata supplied by the sample provider rather than from assay-based typing. General study outcomes and caveats: The quantity of clinical and demographic metadata differed by source and by participant and was supplied without curation.

The CDR3 has 15 amino acids, counting the end cysteine and phenylalanine. The kept DNA is CDR3 alone, 45 bases in frame from the first base. CDR1 SEHNR and CDR2 FQNEAQ are derived from the germline V gene (reference sequence). V is shortened by 1 base, J by 0 bases, and the region joining them spans 7 bases. A remark on this clone: Its target antigen remains unknown. No per-base quality is available; no much larger clone lies one base away.

Enrolling through a virtual design, the prospective study's participants ranged in age from roughly 18 to 89 years and lived across roughly 23 United States geographic areas. In the prospective study, participants were assigned to cohorts based on the clinical history participants reported in a screening survey and a study questionnaire. ImmuneRACE Cohort 3 recovered participants were defined by two consecutive negative NP/OP PCR tests, healthcare professional clearance, or symptom resolution. In the prospective study, mobile phlebotomists collected whole blood, serum and a nasopharyngeal or oropharyngeal swab from each participant. Additional blood draws and questionnaires over an approximately two-month period could optionally be provided by prospective study participants. Before DNA extraction, blood samples from the prospective study were shipped at room temperature or frozen. TCRbeta CDR3 regions were amplified from genomic DNA using the immunoSEQ Assay, a bias-controlled multiplex PCR. In the original analysis: Nucleated cell counts per sample were estimated from amplification of reference gene primers within the assay. To quantify the absolute abundance of each unique TCRbeta CDR3 rearrangement, sequence reads were collapsed and filtered. For each sample, productive Simpson clonality was calculated by taking the square root of Simpson's diversity index across productive rearrangements. In TCRdb, the immuneACCESS table is reduced to in-frame sequences with V and J assigned. These tables do not hold every clone; where another copy was compared, an unresolved V gene accounts for under half, and the others remain unexplained. V and J calls and clone size are copied from that table; D and trimming were computed from the DNA. The sample records roughly 170,000 clones, more than 65% of which are singletons. In total, the top ten clones hold over 15% of the sample.

The clonotype comes from a man in his 60s who had recovered from COVID-19. The V and J segments used are TRBV7-9 and TRBJ1-3; tentative D gene TRBD1, with 5 bases matching. Sequencing used PBMCs or T cells enriched from blood (not recorded which). The CDR3 loop reads CASSLGRASGNTIYF. In nucleotides, the sequence is TGTGCCAGCAGCTTAGGCAGGGCCTCTGGAAACACCATATATTTT.